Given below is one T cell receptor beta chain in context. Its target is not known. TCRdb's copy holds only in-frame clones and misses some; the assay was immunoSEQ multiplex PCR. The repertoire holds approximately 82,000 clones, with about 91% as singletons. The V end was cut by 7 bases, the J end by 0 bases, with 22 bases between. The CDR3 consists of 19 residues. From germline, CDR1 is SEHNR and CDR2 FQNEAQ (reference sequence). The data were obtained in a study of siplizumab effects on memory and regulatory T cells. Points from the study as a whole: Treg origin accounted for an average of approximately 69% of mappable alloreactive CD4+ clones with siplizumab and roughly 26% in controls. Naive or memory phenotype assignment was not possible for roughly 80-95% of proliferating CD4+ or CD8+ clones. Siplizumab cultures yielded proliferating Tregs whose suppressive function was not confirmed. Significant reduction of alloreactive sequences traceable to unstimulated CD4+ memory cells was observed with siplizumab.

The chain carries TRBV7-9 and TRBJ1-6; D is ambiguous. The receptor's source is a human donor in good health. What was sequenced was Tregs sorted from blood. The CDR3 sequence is CASNTVKGTRVSYNSPLHF. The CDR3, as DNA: TGTGCCAGCAATACCGTCAAGGGTACTCGGGTCTCCTATAATTCACCCCTCCACTTT.